This note documents a single T cell receptor beta chain sequence. The data stem from a study of shared clonotypes between healthy human individuals. Data came from immunoSEQ multiplex PCR; TCRdb stores just in-frame clones and leaves some out. The table has millions of clones, over 85% seen once; the top ten hold more than 0.12%. V gave up 2 bases and J gave up 9 bases; unmatched junction bases: 7. CDR1 and CDR2 (germline): SGHTA, FQGNSA. CDR3 length: 14 residues. The chain recombines TRBV7-2 with TRBJ2-7; 10 bases fit TRBD2. Sequenced sample: naive CD4+ T cells sorted from blood. Subset described: CD45RA+ positively selected. This TCR was recovered from a man aged 18 to 30 in good health. Written as DNA, the CDR3 is TGTGCCAGCAGCTTACGGACTAGCGGTCCCGGGCAGTACTTC. Residues: CASSLRTSGPGQYF.